This TCR beta chain was profiled in a study of cytomegalovirus exposure and HLA in healthy donors. The PCR ran on 60 Vbeta and 13 Jbeta primers. Using immunoSEQ multiplex PCR, the repertoire was profiled, and TCRdb retains in-frame clones only, with some absent. The data show 95,000 to 150,000 clones, over 80% seen once. The germline V gene has CDR1 SGDLS and CDR2 YYNGEE. The CDR3 spans 14 residues. Trimming at V came to 3 bases and at J to 0 bases, leaving 2 bases not matched to a gene. The chain joins TRBV9 to TRBJ2-7; TRBD1 matches 8 bases. The source material was PBMCs. The TCR originated in a man aged 25 to 40 in good health and CMV-seronegative. The CDR3 protein is CASSEGQGSYEQYF. The CDR3 DNA sequence: TGTGCCAGCAGCGAAGGACAGGGCTCCTACGAGCAGTACTTC.